This T cell receptor beta chain was retrieved from a study of blood T cell repertoires in COVID-19 (dated by TCRdb to the early 2020s). Regarding the research as a whole: Samples from collaborators originated in the United States, Italy and Spain and spanned both the acute and convalescent phases of COVID-19. The prospective study material was composed of cDNA or gDNA derived from T cells, B-cell-depleted T cells, or PBMCs. Deeply sampled blood TCRbeta repertoires from subjects exposed to, actively infected with, or recovered from COVID-19 were included in the dataset. The repertoires were released in a freely available public database meant as a resource for research on the immune response to SARS-CoV-2. Samples were obtained from the ongoing ImmuneRACE study (first 160 participants) and from 1,254 subjects provided by 6 global collaborators. The sample metadata nearly always contained a de-identified subject ID, COVID-19 status, age in years and sex. Where available, HLA class I and class II types were taken from metadata supplied by the sample provider and were not determined by assay-based typing.

Each collaborating institution followed its own protocols to collect whole blood in K2EDTA tubes. For TCRbeta analysis, collaborator samples were shipped as frozen whole blood, as isolated PBMCs, or as DNA extracted from either sample type. In this sample, this clone turned up once. Its recognized antigen is unknown. No much larger clonotype is one base removed from it; base qualities were not supplied. Findings and caveats that apply to the study as a whole: The quantity of clinical and demographic metadata differed by source and by participant and was supplied without curation.

CDR1 and CDR2 (SGHNT, YYREEE) derive from the germline V gene (reference sequence). V and J lose 5 bases and 6 bases, and a span of 14 bases separates them. Inclusive of the bounding cysteine and phenylalanine, the CDR3 is 13 residues long. Here the CDR3 DNA is all that survives: 39 bases in frame from base 1. TCRbeta CDR3 regions were amplified from genomic DNA by means of the immunoSEQ Assay, a bias-controlled multiplex PCR. The authors' pipeline ran thus. Nucleated cell counts per sample were estimated from amplification of reference gene primers within the assay. Sequence reads were collapsed and filtered to measure the absolute abundance of every unique TCRbeta CDR3 rearrangement. For each sample, productive Simpson clonality was calculated as the square root of Simpson's diversity index over productive rearrangements. TCRdb stores this immuneACCESS table with in-frame sequences only. Part of the clones is absent; in the studies checked, under half of the shortfall reflects unresolved V genes, and no reason is known for the rest. The V and J calls and clone size are taken from that table; D and trimming were inferred from the DNA. The sample table contains around 300,000 clones; only one count was recorded for about 90% of them. The top ten clonotypes cover approximately 2.2% of the sample.

Sequencing was carried out using peripheral blood. The rearranged segments are TRBV5-4 and TRBJ1-1, and perhaps TRBD1 as D gene, on 5 matching bases. The TCR comes from a man younger than 35 with active or convalescent COVID-19. The CDR3 has the sequence CASRVGGQPEAFF. The nucleotide sequence reads TGTGCCAGCAGGGTGGGGGGTCAGCCTGAAGCTTTCTTT.